Listed below are T cell receptor beta chains from one sample, sequenced in a study of cytomegalovirus exposure and HLA in healthy donors. Libraries were prepared by immunoSEQ multiplex PCR; TCRdb keeps only in-frame clonotypes and omits some of them. The sample shows under 85,000 clones, 80% to 95% of them seen only once. Sequenced input: PBMCs. Receptors were obtained from a man between 18 and 35 years old in good health and CMV-seropositive. CDR3s include the opening cysteine and the closing phenylalanine or tryptophan. Each record gives: clone size, CDR3 length, V gene, J gene, CDR3 protein. Rows may omit the clone size; those that give it use once, few, many or a size class.

NA,13,TRBV6-1,TRBJ1-5,CASSAIFSQPQHF
NA,15,TRBV9,TRBJ2-3,CASSDGTGITDTQYF
once,14,TRBV4-1,TRBJ2-1,CASSQDPGGNEQFF
once,16,TRBV6-1,TRBJ2-5,CASSEIYRGGEETQYF
NA,17,TRBV7-8,TRBJ2-5,CASTRKTQGKHQETQYF
NA,16,TRBV11-2,TRBJ2-2,CASSLEPAGVTGELFF
NA,15,TRBV27,TRBJ2-7,CASSLSLAGGGEQYF
NA,13,TRBV6-5,TRBJ2-5,CASREWGGETQYF
NA,16,TRBV5-1,TRBJ2-3,CASSWNRGRGTDTQYF
NA,14,TRBV7-8,TRBJ2-7,CASSPRVAGYEQYF
NA,16,TRBV7-9,TRBJ2-7,CASSSGGRESSYEQYF
NA,14,TRBV5-6,TRBJ2-3,CASSLSARTDTQYF
NA,13,TRBV2,TRBJ2-5,CASNRQTQETQYF
NA,14,TRBV19,TRBJ1-2,CASSIQGGSHGYTF
NA,19,TRBV2,TRBJ2-6,CASSTSRDRVRAGANVLTF